The rows below give T cell receptor beta chains drawn from one sample of a study of PD-1 blockade in classical Hodgkin lymphoma. Method: immunoSEQ multiplex PCR; TCRdb's copy keeps in-frame clones and lacks some. Of roughly 94,000 clones listed, more than 85% were seen once; the top ten hold roughly 2.1%. Sequencing used peripheral blood mononuclear cells (PBMCs), obtained before the fourth cycle of nivolumab. The receptors stem from a human donor with classical Hodgkin lymphoma. Both conserved end residues are part of each CDR3. The D gene is left open where the match is weak.

d_gene | v_gene | len | CDR3aa
NA | TRBV7-8 | 14 | CASSSTVGRYEQYF
NA | TRBV25-1 | 12 | CASSPSAYEQYF
NA | TRBV9 | 19 | CASSAGPTLRMGGSYEQYF
NA | TRBV28 | 11 | CASNTAYGYTF
TRBD2 | TRBV28 | 15 | CASNPTPSGSYEQYF
NA | TRBV28 | 14 | CASSFKGVHQPQHF
TRBD1 | TRBV6-5 | 15 | CASRDLGQGADTQYF
NA | TRBV9 | 16 | CASSPDGLRLYNEQFF
TRBD1 | TRBV6-5 | 14 | CASSMTGSSYEQYF
TRBD2 | TRBV4-1 | 15 | CASSQVGEGLAGQFF
NA | TRBV6-5 | 15 | CASSYTMGGNYGYTF
NA | TRBV27 | 15 | CASSLSSRDINEQFF
NA | TRBV2 | 13 | CASRGHGGTEAFF
NA | TRBV7-9 | 16 | CASSSSPLLVPGELFF
NA | TRBV28 | 15 | CASSATGRSGNTIYF
NA | TRBV19 | 15 | CASSIGPRASYEQYF
NA | TRBV11-3 | 13 | CASSTRGPGELFF
TRBD1 | TRBV10-3 | 15 | CAISPSPGGSETQYF
NA | TRBV9 | 14 | CASSLSGRKTEAFF
NA | TRBV28 | 12 | CASQEANYGYTF
TRBD1 | TRBV7-2 | 16 | CASSLGSGQGAGGYTF
NA | TRBV5-1 | 14 | CASSLSRNLYEQYF
NA | TRBV29-1 | 14 | CSVEVTRSSYEQYF
NA | TRBV27 | 13 | CASSFLKPGELFF
NA | TRBV4-1 | 14 | CASSQDRRGNEQYF
NA | TRBV5-1 | 15 | CASSLRDSYTGELFF
TRBD2 | TRBV5-4 | 14 | CASSSGLAADTQYF
NA | TRBV7-2 | 14 | CASHRGEGGGGGYF
NA | TRBV5-6 | 15 | CASILGVGGANVLTF
NA | TRBV11-2 | 14 | CASSLGLNRDEAFF
TRBD2 | TRBV7-2 | 16 | CASSSSLAGGRGTQYF